Described below is a single T cell receptor beta chain sequence and its context. This sample was included in a study of T-cell reconstitution after alpha-beta-depleted transplantation in children. Molecular barcoding with unique molecular identifiers was used for the TCRbeta library. One entry per CDR3 protein, called by TCRdb with MiXCR from the PCR reads. The sample includes around 600,000 distinct CDR3 sequences, around 17% of them seen just once. V was cut by 6 bases and J by 4 bases, with 15 bases left in between. The CDR3 consists of 15 residues. Per germline, CDR1 LGHNA and CDR2 YSLEER. This clonotype was sampled from a human donor who donated a stem cell graft to a child with acute myeloid leukemia. Here the sequenced sample was PBMCs from the stem cell graft donor, taken from the stem cell graft. The V gene is TRBV4-3, the J gene TRBJ2-2, with D perhaps assigned TRBD1 or TRBD2 (5 bases each). The CDR3 here is CASSPRPGPTGELFF. In DNA, the CDR3 is TGCGCCAGCAGTCCTCGTCCGGGGCCCACCGGGGAGCTGTTTTTT.